This record looks at one T cell receptor (beta chain) sequence and its context. The record originates from a study of cytomegalovirus exposure and HLA in healthy donors. The primer mix had 60 Vbeta and 13 Jbeta primers. Source study methods: Approximately 11 million shared chains were among the roughly 78 million unique TCR beta chains that a later analysis counted. Sequencing was performed with immunoSEQ multiplex PCR; in TCRdb, only in-frame clones are kept and a portion is missing. V and J calls and clone size are as listed in that table; D and trimming were resolved from the DNA. The repertoire consists of some 150,000 clones, with roughly 80% occurring once and the leading ten covering 3% to 4.5%. In germline, CDR1 is SGHNT, CDR2 YYREEE (reference sequence). Unmatched junction bases numbered 9, after V lost 2 bases and J lost 7 bases. This CDR3 contains 15 residues.

The sequenced material came from PBMCs. This receptor was identified in a man aged 25-45 years in good health and CMV-seropositive. The chain uses TRBV5-4 and TRBJ2-1; 7 nucleotides line up with TRBD1. CDR3 DNA sequence: TGTGCCAGCAGCTTCTCAGGACAGGCAGGTAATGAGCAGTTCTTC. As protein: CASSFSGQAGNEQFF. The complete variable domain, with remaining parts taken from reference TRBV5-4 and TRBJ2-1, reads ETGVTQSPTHLIKTRGQQVTLRCSSQSGHNTVSWYQQALGQGPQFIFQYYREEENGRGNFPPRFSGLQFPNYSSELNVNALELDDSALYLCASSFSGQAGNEQFFGPGTRLTVL.